Shown below are 22 T cell receptor beta chains from a single sample sequenced in a study of blood T cell repertoires in COVID-19 (dated by TCRdb to the early 2020s). The library was produced with the immunoSEQ multiplex PCR assay. TCRdb holds this immuneACCESS table with in-frame rearrangements only. Some clones are missing; in checked studies, unresolved V genes explain under half, and the rest has no known cause. The table for this sample lists roughly 140,000 clones; 80% to 90% of them were counted only once. The ten largest clones capture around 15% of the sample. Sequenced material: peripheral blood. These receptors came from a woman aged 40 to 50 with acute or convalescent COVID-19.

The table lists this clone with a count of one. V is TRBV19 and J is TRBJ2-3, with 9 nucleotides matching TRBD2. In germline, CDR1 is LNHDA, CDR2 SQIVND (reference sequence). The CDR3 is 16 amino acids. Trimming cost V 5 bases and J 0 bases; bases outside gene matches: 6. CDR3 protein: CASSVSSGRSTDTQYF. The CDR3, as DNA: TGTGCCAGTAGTGTCAGTAGCGGGAGAAGCACAGATACGCAGTATTTT.

The genes are TRBV6-1 and TRBJ1-4; possible D gene TRBD1, 5 bases. This CDR3 spans 16 amino acids. Germline CDR1 and CDR2: MNHNS and SASEGT. The V end was cut by 4 bases, the J end by 0 bases, with 12 bases between. The chain's CDR3 is CASSVRGQATNEKLFF. The CDR3, as DNA: TGTGCCAGCAGTGTGCGGGGCCAGGCAACTAATGAAAAACTGTTTTTT.

The chain joins TRBV5-1 to TRBJ2-1; 9 positions agree with TRBD1. From germline, CDR1 is SGHRS and CDR2 YFSETQ. The CDR3 is made up of 15 amino acids. V shed 4 bases, J shed 1 base, and the junction held 3 bases outside the gene matches. This CDR3 reads CASSGTGTSYNEQFF. The CDR3, as DNA: TGCGCCAGCAGCGGGACAGGGACTTCCTACAATGAGCAGTTCTTC.

The rearrangement links TRBV19 to TRBJ2-7; maybe TRBD2 (6 bases). Trimming cost V 1 base and J 2 bases, with 12 bases left between them. Germline V gene lookup returns CDR1 LNHDA and CDR2 SQIVND (reference sequence). The CDR3 spans 15 residues. DNA for the CDR3: TGTGCCAGTAGTATAGCTGACAGCGGGCCCTACGAGCAGTACTTC. It encodes CASSIADSGPYEQYF.

The gene calls are TRBV4-2 and TRBJ2-7; D is ambiguous. V lost 1 base, J lost 4 bases, and 8 bases lay in between. This CDR3 region has 13 residues. Germline loops: CDR1 LGHNA, CDR2 YNFKEQ. The CDR3 sequence: CASSQVTSYEQYF. CDR3 DNA sequence: TGTGCCAGCAGCCAAGTGACATCATACGAGCAGTACTTC.

The V gene is TRBV27, the J gene TRBJ2-1; TRBD1 matches at 7 bases. Looked up from germline, CDR1 is MNHEY and CDR2 is SMNVEV (reference sequence). Trimming removed 2 bases from V and 4 bases from J; junction bases left unmatched: 8. The length of the CDR3 is 16 residues. CDR3 amino acids: CASSLTIPGGYNEQFF. CDR3 nucleotide sequence: TGTGCCAGCAGTTTAACCATCCCAGGGGGTTACAATGAGCAGTTCTTC.

V usage is TRBV5-4 and J usage is TRBJ2-1, with D tentatively TRBD2 (5 bases). There are 15 residues in the CDR3. V was trimmed by 4 bases and J by 8 bases, leaving 19 bases between them. Germline V gene sequence: CDR1 SGHNT, CDR2 YYREEE (reference sequence). The CDR3 DNA sequence: TGTGCCAGCAGCCCCCCATCGGGCAGAGCGGATGAGCAGTTCTTC. As protein: CASSPPSGRADEQFF.

This chain links TRBV2 with TRBJ2-1; 8 bases align to TRBD2. The CDR3 has 15 amino acids. The germline gives CDR1 SNHLY, CDR2 FYNNEI. V trimming: 8 bases; J trimming: 2 bases; junction bases outside the gene matches: 8. CDR3 sequence (DNA): TGTGCCAGCGAACCTAGCGGGTCGGCCTACAATGAGCAGTTCTTC. Residues: CASEPSGSAYNEQFF.

The chain couples TRBV27 to TRBJ1-6, with D possibly TRBD1 on 5 matching bases. Germline CDR1 is MNHEY and CDR2 is SMNVEV (reference sequence). The CDR3 runs 11 residues. V dropped 8 bases and J dropped 9 bases, with 8 bases sitting between them. CDR3: CASGASSPLHF. CDR3 sequence (DNA): TGTGCCAGCGGGGCGAGTTCACCCCTCCACTTT.

The V gene is TRBV5-1, the J gene TRBJ1-6, with D unresolved. CDR3 length: 16 amino acids. With 0 bases removed from V and 0 bases from J, the gap between germline ends came to 7 bases. Germline CDR1 SGHRS, CDR2 YFSETQ. The CDR3 loop reads CASSLETGSYNSPLHF. CDR3 DNA: TGCGCCAGCAGCTTGGAGACGGGCTCCTATAATTCACCCCTCCACTTT.

V is TRBV12-5 and J is TRBJ2-1, with D possibly being TRBD1 (7 bases). Trimming shortened V by 0 bases and J by 6 bases, and 18 bases separated the two germline ends. The CDR3 is 17 residues long. Per germline, CDR1 LGHNT and CDR2 FRNRAP. Here the CDR3 DNA reads TGTGCTAGTGGTTTGGTGAGGGCCCTCCAGGGGGGCAATGAGCAGTTCTTC. Translated, it gives CASGLVRALQGGNEQFF. Looking up the rest from reference TRBV12-5 and TRBJ2-1 gives the full variable domain: DARVTQTPRHKVTEMGQEVTMRCQPILGHNTVFWYRQTMMQGLELLAYFRNRAPLDDSGMPKDRFSAEMPDATLATLKIQPSEPRDSAVYFCASGLVRALQGGNEQFFGPGTRLTVL.

The rearrangement uses TRBV11-2 and TRBJ1-3, with D possibly TRBD1 on 6 matching bases. The germline V gene has CDR1 SGHAT and CDR2 FQNNGV. V was shortened by 6 bases and J by 0 bases, with 12 bases between the two germline ends. The CDR3 spans 15 residues. CDR3 coding DNA: TGTGCCAGCAGATCGACAGGACACTCTGGAAACACCATATATTTT. Amino acid sequence: CASRSTGHSGNTIYF. The complete variable domain, with remaining parts taken from reference TRBV11-2 and TRBJ1-3, reads EAGVAQSPRYKIIEKRQSVAFWCNPISGHATLYWYQQILGQGPKLLIQFQNNGVVDDSQLPKDRFSAERLKGVDSTLKIQPAKLEDSAVYLCASRSTGHSGNTIYFGEGSWLTVV.

The J gene is TRBJ1-3, the V gene TRBV7-9, with a possible D match to TRBD1 (5 bases). The CDR3 spans 13 residues. The germline gives CDR1 SEHNR, CDR2 FQNEAQ (reference sequence). The germline V and J ends were trimmed by 5 bases and 4 bases, with 9 bases remaining between them. For the CDR3, the DNA is TGTGCCAGCAGCCCTCGACAGGGAAACACCATATATTTT. It specifies CASSPRQGNTIYF.

The chain is built from TRBV5-1 and TRBJ2-7; 10 bases agree with TRBD2. Trimming removed 0 bases from V and 2 bases from J; junction bases left unmatched: 11. The length of the CDR3 is 18 residues. Germline V gene sequence: CDR1 SGHRS, CDR2 YFSETQ. The CDR3 reads CASSLGWLAGDQTYEQYF. The CDR3 nucleotides are TGCGCCAGCAGCTTGGGTTGGCTAGCGGGAGACCAAACCTACGAGCAGTACTTC. The whole variable domain, remainder taken from reference TRBV5-1 and TRBJ2-7, is KAGVTQTPRYLIKTRGQQVTLSCSPISGHRSVSWYQQTPGQGLQFLFEYFSETQRNKGNFPGRFSGRQFSNSRSEMNVSTLELGDSALYLCASSLGWLAGDQTYEQYFGPGTRLTVT.

The chain joins TRBV11-3 to TRBJ2-1; possibly TRBD2 for D (5 bases). In germline, CDR1 is SGHNT, CDR2 YENEEA. V shed 3 bases and J shed 6 bases, with 15 bases lying between them. This CDR3 region has 15 residues. CDR3 nucleotide sequence: TGTGCCAGCAGCTTTAATAGCGCTTTCGGCAATGAGCAGTTCTTC. Translated: CASSFNSAFGNEQFF.

This chain uses TRBV18 with TRBJ2-3; 7 bases agree with TRBD2. There are 17 residues in the CDR3. Germline CDR1 reads KGHSH; CDR2 reads LQKENI. With 0 bases clipped from V and 2 bases from J, the junction kept 8 bases outside the gene matches. CDR3 sequence (DNA): TGTGCCAGCTCACCACCGGTCGGGAGCGGGGTCACAGATACGCAGTATTTT. Protein product: CASSPPVGSGVTDTQYF.

The chain combines TRBV24-1 with TRBJ1-1, with TRBD1 matching over 7 bases. This CDR3 spans 13 amino acids. After removal of 12 bases from V and 3 bases from J, the junction contained 9 bases not matched to a gene. Per the germline V gene, CDR1 is KGHDR and CDR2 is SFDVKD. The DNA of the CDR3 is TGTGCCTCATCAAGGGACAGCTACACTGAAGCTTTCTTT. Its protein is CASSRDSYTEAFF.

This chain uses TRBV29-1 with TRBJ2-1; D is undetermined. CDR3 length: 16 residues. Trimming removed 2 bases from V and 0 bases from J, with 14 bases in between. Germline V gene lookup returns CDR1 SQVTM and CDR2 ANQGSEA. The CDR3 nucleotides are TGCAGCGTTGAATTCGGCGACTCAAGCTCCTACAATGAGCAGTTCTTC. This gives the protein CSVEFGDSSSYNEQFF.

The chain employs TRBV6-5 and TRBJ2-7; D perhaps matches TRBD1 (5 bases). The V end was cut by 0 bases, the J end by 0 bases, with 12 bases between. This CDR3 has 16 residues. Germline CDR1 is MNHEY and CDR2 is SVGAGI. The CDR3 reads CASSYSSDRPSYEQYF. CDR3 nucleotide sequence: TGTGCCAGCAGTTACTCGTCCGACAGACCCTCCTACGAGCAGTACTTC.

V and J are TRBV3-1 (or the pseudogene TRBV3-2) and TRBJ2-6; no definite D call. Between the trimmed V and J ends, which lost 5 bases and 0 bases, there was a span of 11 bases. This CDR3 has 16 amino acids. Germline V gives CDR1 LGHDT, CDR2 YNNKEL (reference sequence). CDR3 sequence reads: CASSYITLSGANVLTF. As DNA, the CDR3 is TGTGCCAGCAGCTACATTACCCTCTCTGGGGCCAACGTCCTGACTTTC.

The rearrangement joins TRBV3-1 (or the pseudogene TRBV3-2) to TRBJ1-5, with 7 bases fitting TRBD1. The V gene's germline CDR1 is LGHDT and CDR2 YNNKEL (reference sequence). V was pared by 3 bases and J by 6 bases, with 5 bases of the junction left unmatched. CDR3 length: 14 amino acids. CDR3 nucleotide sequence: TGTGCCAGCAGCCACGGTACAGGGGTTCAGCCCCAGCATTTT. Protein sequence: CASSHGTGVQPQHF.

The chain recombines TRBV19 with TRBJ2-7; D is perhaps TRBD2 (6 bases). Trimming stripped 6 bases from V and 4 bases from J, with 25 bases between. Germline CDR1 LNHDA, CDR2 SQIVND (reference sequence). The CDR3 length is 17 residues. The CDR3 protein is CASRGIWGCGNCYEQYF. CDR3 nucleotide sequence: TGTGCCAGTAGAGGTATTTGGGGCTGCGGGAATTGTTACGAGCAGTACTTC.